These 21 T cell receptor beta chains share one sample of origin, sequenced in a study of siplizumab effects on memory and regulatory T cells. TCRdb's copy holds only in-frame clones and misses some; the assay was immunoSEQ multiplex PCR. Of some 120,000 clones in the sample, 93% are singletons; the top ten hold approximately 0.17%. Source material: non-Treg CD4+ T cells sorted from blood. Every receptor here comes from a human donor in good health.

The CDR3 region is CSVAPGLAGGPFGTQYF. The DNA of the CDR3 is TGCAGCGTTGCCCCTGGACTAGCGGGGGGGCCCTTCGGTACGCAGTATTTT. The chain carries TRBV29-1 and TRBJ2-3; 15 bases fit TRBD2. V was clipped by 4 bases and J by 8 bases; unmatched bases: 13. Germline-derived CDR1 and CDR2 are SQVTM and ANQGSEA. CDR3 length: 17 amino acids.

DNA for the CDR3: TGCGCCAGCAGCCTTGTAGCGGGGGGGCTGGAGACCCAGTACTTC. This encodes CASSLVAGGLETQYF. This rearrangement joins TRBV4-1 to TRBJ2-5; 11 nucleotides match TRBD2. V lost 4 bases, J lost 5 bases, and 6 bases stayed unmatched. CDR3 length: 15 amino acids. Germline CDR1 MGHRA, CDR2 YSYEKL.

This rearrangement joins TRBV5-5 to TRBJ1-2; 8 positions match TRBD1. The CDR3 has 13 amino acids. V gave up 4 bases and J gave up 6 bases; unmatched junction bases: 5. Germline V gives CDR1 SGHKS, CDR2 YYEKEE (reference sequence). The chain's CDR3 is CASSPDRVNGYTF. CDR3 DNA sequence: TGTGCCAGCAGCCCGGACAGGGTTAATGGCTACACCTTC.

V and J are TRBV7-7 and TRBJ2-2, with 13 bases matching TRBD2. Germline trimming cut 4 bases from V and 8 bases from J; bases unmatched to any gene: 1. The CDR3 covers 14 residues. CDR1 is SSHAT and CDR2 is FNYEAQ in the germline V gene (reference sequence). The CDR3 sequence is CASSSGLAGGELFF. The CDR3 DNA sequence: TGTGCCAGCAGCTCGGGACTAGCGGGGGGGGAGCTGTTTTTT.

This clone was seen a few times. J is TRBJ2-4 and V is TRBV19; TRBD2 aligns across 11 bases. CDR3 length equals 16 residues. The germline CDR1 and CDR2 sequences are LNHDA and SQIVND (reference sequence). V lost 5 bases to trimming and J lost 9 bases; unmatched junction nucleotides: 12. DNA of the CDR3: TGTGCCAGTAGTTCGACTAGCGGGGCCGCCGGTGGCATTCAGTACTTC. Its translation: CASSSTSGAAGGIQYF.

The chain joins TRBV5-1 to TRBJ2-3, with D unclear. The CDR3 consists of 15 residues. V lost 1 base, J lost 1 base, and 10 bases lay in between. Germline CDR1 reads SGHRS; CDR2 reads YFSETQ. CDR3 protein: CASSLNRVGTDTQYF. DNA of the CDR3: TGCGCCAGCAGCTTGAATAGGGTTGGCACAGATACGCAGTATTTT.

The CDR3 nucleotides are TGTGCCAGCAGGGGTGAGAGGGAGCTGTTTTTT. This translates into CASRGERELFF. The chain joins TRBV6-6 to TRBJ2-2; D remains ambiguous. The length of the CDR3 is 11 residues. CDR1 is MNHNY, CDR2 SVGAGI, per germline (reference sequence). The V end lost 6 bases, the J end lost 9 bases, and 8 bases lay between the germline ends.

The chain combines TRBV19 with TRBJ1-4; D is unresolved. V was pared by 3 bases and J by 1 base, with 15 bases between. CDR3 length: 17 amino acids. The germline V gene has CDR1 LNHDA and CDR2 SQIVND (reference sequence). CDR3 nucleotides: TGTGCCAGTAGTATCCCTTATGTGGGAGGAACTAATGAAAAACTGTTTTTT. Translation gives CASSIPYVGGTNEKLFF.

This clone was recorded only once. The CDR3 region is CASSSRAFF. In DNA, the CDR3 is TGTGCCAGCAGTTCGAGAGCTTTCTTT. V is TRBV6-5 and J is TRBJ1-1; D unresolved. V was trimmed by 4 bases and J by 10 bases, leaving 4 bases between them. The CDR3 length is 9 residues. Germline V CDR1 and CDR2: MNHEY, SVGAGI.

V usage is TRBV7-9 and J usage is TRBJ2-5, with D hard to call. CDR1 is SEHNR and CDR2 is FQNEAQ in the germline V gene (reference sequence). The CDR3 sequence is 13 residues long. V lost 0 bases, J lost 5 bases, and 7 bases lay in between. CDR3 in amino acids: CASSLAPLETQYF. In nucleotides, the CDR3 is TGTGCCAGCAGCTTAGCCCCTCTGGAGACCCAGTACTTC.

The chain uses TRBV19 and TRBJ2-7, with a weak D call TRBD2 (5 bases). Trimming removed 6 bases at V and 1 base at J, with 13 bases between. CDR3 length: 14 residues. Germline V gives CDR1 LNHDA, CDR2 SQIVND (reference sequence). CDR3 sequence reads: CASSRGRGSYEQYF. CDR3 DNA: TGTGCCAGTAGCCGTGGTCGGGGTTCCTACGAGCAGTACTTC.

The chain is built from TRBV19 and TRBJ1-3; no reliable D call. V shed 0 bases and J shed 2 bases, with 8 bases lying between them. This CDR3 contains 15 residues. Germline assignment: CDR1 LNHDA and CDR2 SQIVND (reference sequence). This CDR3 reads CASSIDPGPGNTIYF. The CDR3, as DNA: TGTGCCAGTAGTATAGATCCAGGCCCTGGAAACACCATATATTTT.

This sequence joins TRBV18 and TRBJ1-3, with TRBD1 as a possible D gene (6 bases). The V end was cut by 4 bases, the J end by 2 bases, with 12 bases between. Looked up from germline, CDR1 is KGHSH and CDR2 is LQKENI. The CDR3 is 15 residues long. The CDR3 reads CASSQNRVTGNTIYF. In DNA form, the CDR3 reads TGTGCCAGCTCACAAAACAGGGTCACTGGAAACACCATATATTTT.

This chain joins TRBV7-2 and TRBJ2-3; 13 bases are shared with TRBD2. The CDR3 runs 17 residues. The V and J ends lost 5 bases and 1 base, in that order; junction bases with no gene match: 6. CDR1 is SGHTA, CDR2 FQGNSA, per germline. CDR3 sequence reads: CASSPPGLAGGTDTQYF. CDR3 DNA: TGTGCCAGCAGCCCCCCTGGACTAGCGGGGGGCACAGATACGCAGTATTTT.

V gene TRBV5-6 combines with J gene TRBJ2-7; D uncertain. The CDR3 is 12 amino acids. Trimming took 2 bases from V and 1 from J, leaving 4 bases between them. From germline, CDR1 is SGHDT and CDR2 YYEEEE. DNA for the CDR3: TGTGCCAGCAGCTTAACTTCCTACGAGCAGTACTTC. It specifies CASSLTSYEQYF. The variable domain in full, completed from reference TRBV5-6 and TRBJ2-7, reads DAGVTQSPTHLIKTRGQQVTLRCSPKSGHDTVSWYQQALGQGPQFIFQYYEEEERQRGNFPDRFSGHQFPNYSSELNVNALLLGDSALYLCASSLTSYEQYFGPGTRLTVT.

This chain joins TRBV19 and TRBJ1-4; 7 nucleotides align to TRBD1. The CDR3 loop spans 15 amino acids. V lost 4 bases to trimming and J lost 0 bases; unmatched junction nucleotides: 2. CDR1 LNHDA and CDR2 SQIVND come from the germline V gene (reference sequence). This CDR3 is CASSRDRPTNEKLFF. The CDR3 nucleotides are TGTGCCAGTAGTAGGGACAGACCAACTAATGAAAAACTGTTTTTT.

The rearrangement joins TRBV7-2 to TRBJ1-1, with D tentatively TRBD1 (5 bases). The V gene's germline CDR1 is SGHTA and CDR2 FQGNSA. The length of the CDR3 is 16 residues. V was clipped by 3 bases and J by 3 bases, with 17 bases between them. CDR3 in amino acids: CASSFIWGGRDTEAFF. In DNA, the CDR3 is TGTGCCAGCAGCTTCATATGGGGGGGTCGGGACACTGAAGCTTTCTTT. Full variable domain (missing parts from reference TRBV7-2 and TRBJ1-1): GAGVSQSPSNKVTEKGKDVELRCDPISGHTALYWYRQSLGQGLEFLIYFQGNSAPDKSGLPSDRFSAERTGGSVSTLTIQRTQQEDSAVYLCASSFIWGGRDTEAFFGQGTRLTVV.

DNA of the CDR3: TGTGCCAGCAGACCTCAGGGGGCCGACTATGGCTACACCTTC. Protein: CASRPQGADYGYTF. J is TRBJ1-2 and V is TRBV28, with 8 bases identical to TRBD1. V was clipped by 6 bases and J by 3 bases; unmatched bases: 6. The CDR3 is 14 residues long. Germline values: CDR1 MDHEN, CDR2 SYDVKM.

The rearrangement links TRBV19 to TRBJ1-2, with D perhaps TRBD1 (5 bases). The ends were cut back, 6 bases at V and 1 base at J, with 15 bases in the middle. The CDR3 is made up of 15 amino acids. The germline gives CDR1 LNHDA, CDR2 SQIVND (reference sequence). The CDR3 DNA is TGTGCCAGTAGAGGGACCGCGGCGGGTAACTATGGCTACACCTTC. This codes for CASRGTAAGNYGYTF.

The chain recombines TRBV7-2 with TRBJ1-2, with TRBD1 matching over 7 bases. Trimming took 5 bases from V and 2 from J; bases not matched to a gene: 5. Germline V gene data show CDR1 as SGHTA and CDR2 as FQGNSA. This CDR3 has 14 residues. Here the CDR3 reads CASSGPGQNYGYTF. The CDR3 region has the DNA TGTGCCAGCAGCGGCCCGGGACAGAACTATGGCTACACCTTC.

The J gene is TRBJ1-2, the V gene TRBV7-9; 10 bases fit TRBD1. With 1 base clipped from V and 7 bases from J, the junction kept 6 bases outside the gene matches. There are 15 residues in the CDR3. Germline-derived CDR1 and CDR2 are SEHNR and FQNEAQ (reference sequence). The CDR3 DNA reads as TGTGCCAGCAGCTTAGGGGGGACAGGGGCAGTTGGCTACACCTTC. This gives the protein CASSLGGTGAVGYTF.